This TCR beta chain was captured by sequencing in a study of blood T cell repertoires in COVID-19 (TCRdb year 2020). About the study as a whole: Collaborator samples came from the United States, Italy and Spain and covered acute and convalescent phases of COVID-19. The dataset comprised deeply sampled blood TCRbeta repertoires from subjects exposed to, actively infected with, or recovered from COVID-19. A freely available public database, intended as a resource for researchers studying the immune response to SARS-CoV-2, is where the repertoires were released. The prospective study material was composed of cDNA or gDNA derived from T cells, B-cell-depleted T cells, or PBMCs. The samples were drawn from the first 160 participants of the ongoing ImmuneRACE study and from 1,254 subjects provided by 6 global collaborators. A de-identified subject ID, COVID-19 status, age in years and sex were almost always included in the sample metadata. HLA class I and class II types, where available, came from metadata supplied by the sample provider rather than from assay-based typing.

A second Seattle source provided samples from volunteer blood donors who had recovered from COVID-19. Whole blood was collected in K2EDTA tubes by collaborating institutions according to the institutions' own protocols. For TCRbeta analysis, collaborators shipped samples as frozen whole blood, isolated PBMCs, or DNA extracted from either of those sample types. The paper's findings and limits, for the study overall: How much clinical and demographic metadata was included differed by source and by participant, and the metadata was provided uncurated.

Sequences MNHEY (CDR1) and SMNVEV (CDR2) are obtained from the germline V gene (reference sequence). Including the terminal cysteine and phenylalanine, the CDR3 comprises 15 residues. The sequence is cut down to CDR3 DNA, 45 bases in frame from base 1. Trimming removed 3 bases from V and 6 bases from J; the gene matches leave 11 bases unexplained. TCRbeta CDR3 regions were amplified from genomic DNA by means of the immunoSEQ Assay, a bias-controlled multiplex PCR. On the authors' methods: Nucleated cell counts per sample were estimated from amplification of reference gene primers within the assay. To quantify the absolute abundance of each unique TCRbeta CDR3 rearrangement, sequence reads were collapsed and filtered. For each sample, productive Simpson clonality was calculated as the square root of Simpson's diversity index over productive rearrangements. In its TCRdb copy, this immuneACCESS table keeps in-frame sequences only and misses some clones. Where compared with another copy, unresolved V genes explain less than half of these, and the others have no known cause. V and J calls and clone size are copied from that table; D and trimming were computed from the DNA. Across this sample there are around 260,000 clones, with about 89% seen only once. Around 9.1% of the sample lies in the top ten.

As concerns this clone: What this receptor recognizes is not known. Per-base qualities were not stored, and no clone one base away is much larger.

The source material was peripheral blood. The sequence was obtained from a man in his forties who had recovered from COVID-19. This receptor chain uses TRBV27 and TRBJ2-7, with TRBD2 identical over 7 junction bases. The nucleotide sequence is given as TGTGCCAGCAGTTTCGGAATGGGAGGGTTTATCGAGCAGTACTTC. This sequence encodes CASSFGMGGFIEQYF.